This note documents a single TCR beta chain sequence. These data belong to a study of blood T cell repertoires in COVID-19. About the study: COVID-19 samples collected from the United States, Italy and Spain covered acute and convalescent phases. T cells, B-cell-depleted T cells, or PBMCs supplied cDNA or gDNA.

Generated by immunoSEQ multiplex PCR, the TCRdb table keeps only in-frame clones and is missing some. The sample consists of over 80,000 clones, around 87% of them appearing once. CDR1 and CDR2 from the germline V gene are MGHDK and SYGVNS. The J segment lost 5 bases and the V segment lost 4 bases, leaving 8 bases of the junction unmatched. The CDR3 is made up of 15 amino acids. The specimen sequenced was peripheral blood. The chain links TRBV25-1 to TRBJ1-2, with TRBD1 identical over 9 bases. The TCR originated in a human donor in a cohort sampled during active COVID-19. The chain's CDR3 is CASSAYPGQGYGYTF. In DNA, the CDR3 is TGTGCCAGCAGTGCCTACCCGGGACAGGGATATGGCTACACCTTC.